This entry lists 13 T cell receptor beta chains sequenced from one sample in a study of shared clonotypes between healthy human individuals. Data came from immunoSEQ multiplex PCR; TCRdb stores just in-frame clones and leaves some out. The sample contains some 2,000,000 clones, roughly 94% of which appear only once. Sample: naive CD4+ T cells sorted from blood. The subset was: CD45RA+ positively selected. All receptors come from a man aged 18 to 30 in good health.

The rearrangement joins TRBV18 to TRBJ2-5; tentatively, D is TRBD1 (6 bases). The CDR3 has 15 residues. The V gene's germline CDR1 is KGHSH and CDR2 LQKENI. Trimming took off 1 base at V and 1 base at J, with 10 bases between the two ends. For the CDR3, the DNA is TGTGCCAGCTCACCACTCCAGGGGATCCAAGAGACCCAGTACTTC. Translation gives CASSPLQGIQETQYF. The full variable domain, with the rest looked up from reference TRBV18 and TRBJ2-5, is NAGVMQNPRHLVRRRGQEARLRCSPMKGHSHVYWYRQLPEEGLKFMVYLQKENIIDESGMPKERFSAEFPKEGPSILRIQQVVRGDSAAYFCASSPLQGIQETQYFGPGTRLLVL.

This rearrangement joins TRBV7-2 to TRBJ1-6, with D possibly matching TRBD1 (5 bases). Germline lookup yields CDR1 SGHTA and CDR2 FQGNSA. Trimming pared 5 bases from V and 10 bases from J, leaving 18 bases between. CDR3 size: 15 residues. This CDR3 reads CASSQGFRVGSPLHF. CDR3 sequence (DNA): TGTGCCAGCAGCCAGGGATTCAGGGTTGGATCACCCCTCCACTTT.

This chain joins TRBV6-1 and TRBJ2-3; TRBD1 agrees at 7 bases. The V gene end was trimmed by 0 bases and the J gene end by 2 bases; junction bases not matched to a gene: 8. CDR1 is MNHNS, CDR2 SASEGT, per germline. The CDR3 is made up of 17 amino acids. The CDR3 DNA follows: TGTGCCAGCAGTGAAGCGAGGACAGGCCTGTACACAGATACGCAGTATTTT. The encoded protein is CASSEARTGLYTDTQYF.

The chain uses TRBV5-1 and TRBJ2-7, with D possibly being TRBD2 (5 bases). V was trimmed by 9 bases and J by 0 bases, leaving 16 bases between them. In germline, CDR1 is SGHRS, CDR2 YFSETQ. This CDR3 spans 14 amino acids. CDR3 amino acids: CATARWESSYEQYF. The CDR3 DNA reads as TGCGCCACCGCCCGGTGGGAGTCCTCCTACGAGCAGTACTTC.

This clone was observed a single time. The CDR3 here is CASSLEFWVRADQPQHF. The CDR3 DNA reads as TGTGCCAGCAGCTTAGAGTTTTGGGTTCGAGCGGATCAGCCCCAGCATTTT. V is TRBV7-8 and J is TRBJ1-5; D is undetermined. CDR3 size: 17 residues. V was clipped by 1 base and J by 5 bases, with 18 bases between them. Germline-derived CDR1 and CDR2 are SGHVS and FQNEAQ.

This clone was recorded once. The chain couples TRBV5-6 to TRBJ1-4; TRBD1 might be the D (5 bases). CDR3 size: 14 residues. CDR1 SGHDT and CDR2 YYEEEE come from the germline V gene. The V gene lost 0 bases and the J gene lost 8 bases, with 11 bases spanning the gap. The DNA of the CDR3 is TGTGCCAGCAGCTTGGATGGGGGTTGGGAAAAACTGTTTTTT. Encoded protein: CASSLDGGWEKLFF.

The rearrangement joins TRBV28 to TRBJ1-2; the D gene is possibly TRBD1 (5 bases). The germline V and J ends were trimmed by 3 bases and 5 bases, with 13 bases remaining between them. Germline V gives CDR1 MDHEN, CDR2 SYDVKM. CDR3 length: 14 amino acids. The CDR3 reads CASSFGGVGYGYTF. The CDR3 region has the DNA TGTGCCAGCAGTTTCGGGGGAGTTGGGTATGGCTACACCTTC.

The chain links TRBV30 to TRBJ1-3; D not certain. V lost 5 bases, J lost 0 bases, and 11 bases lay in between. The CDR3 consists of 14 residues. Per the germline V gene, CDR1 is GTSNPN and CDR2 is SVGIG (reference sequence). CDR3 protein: CAWAAGFSGNTIYF. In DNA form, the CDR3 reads TGTGCCTGGGCAGCCGGCTTCTCTGGAAACACCATATATTTT. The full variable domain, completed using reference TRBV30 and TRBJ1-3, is SQTIHQWPATLVQPVGSPLSLECTVEGTSNPNLYWYRQAAGRGLQLLFYSVGIGQISSEVPQNLSASRPQDRQFILSSKKLLLSDSGFYLCAWAAGFSGNTIYFGEGSWLTVV.

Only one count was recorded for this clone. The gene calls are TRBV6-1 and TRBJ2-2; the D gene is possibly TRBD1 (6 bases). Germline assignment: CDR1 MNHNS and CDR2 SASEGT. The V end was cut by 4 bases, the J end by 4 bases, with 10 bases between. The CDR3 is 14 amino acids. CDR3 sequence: CASSVGQRTGELFF. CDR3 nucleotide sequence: TGTGCCAGCAGTGTGGGACAACGCACCGGGGAGCTGTTTTTT.

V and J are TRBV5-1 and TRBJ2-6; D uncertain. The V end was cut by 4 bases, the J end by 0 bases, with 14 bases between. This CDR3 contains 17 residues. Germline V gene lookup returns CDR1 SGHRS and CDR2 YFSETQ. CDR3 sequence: CASSPRSPSSGANVLTF. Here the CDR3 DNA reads TGCGCCAGCAGCCCCCGTTCTCCGAGCTCTGGGGCCAACGTCCTGACTTTC.

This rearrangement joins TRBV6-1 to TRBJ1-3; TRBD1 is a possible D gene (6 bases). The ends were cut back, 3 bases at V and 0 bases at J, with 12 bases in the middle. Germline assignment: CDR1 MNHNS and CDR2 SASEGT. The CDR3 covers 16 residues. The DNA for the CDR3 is TGTGCCAGCAGTGAGCCAGGGGTTGGCTCTGGAAACACCATATATTTT. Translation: CASSEPGVGSGNTIYF.

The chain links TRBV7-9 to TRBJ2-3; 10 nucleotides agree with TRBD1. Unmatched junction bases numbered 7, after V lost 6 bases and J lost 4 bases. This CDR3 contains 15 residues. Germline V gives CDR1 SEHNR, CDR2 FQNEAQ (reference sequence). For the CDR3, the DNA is TGTGCCAGCAGATGGGGACAGGGGATTTCAGATACGCAGTATTTT. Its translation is CASRWGQGISDTQYF.

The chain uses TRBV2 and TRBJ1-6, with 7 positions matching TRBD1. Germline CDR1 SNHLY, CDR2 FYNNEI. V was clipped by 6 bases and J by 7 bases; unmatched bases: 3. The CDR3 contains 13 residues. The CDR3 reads CASRGTENSPLHF. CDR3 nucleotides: TGTGCCAGCAGGGGGACAGAGAATTCACCCCTCCACTTT.